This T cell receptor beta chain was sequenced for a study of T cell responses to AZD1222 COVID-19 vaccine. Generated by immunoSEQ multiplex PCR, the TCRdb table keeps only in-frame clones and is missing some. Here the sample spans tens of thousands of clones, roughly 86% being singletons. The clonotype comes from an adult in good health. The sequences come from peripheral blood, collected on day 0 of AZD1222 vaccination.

CDR3 amino acids: CASSVLGKGWGSQPQHF. CDR3 DNA sequence: TGTGCCAGCAGTGTTCTAGGGAAAGGCTGGGGTTCTCAGCCCCAGCATTTT. The rearrangement links TRBV2 to TRBJ1-5; unclear D gene. Germline-derived CDR1 and CDR2 are SNHLY and FYNNEI. Trimming cost V 4 bases and J 6 bases, with 22 bases left between them. The CDR3 spans 17 residues.